This T cell receptor beta chain stems from a study of technical replicates of blood from several donors (TCRdb year 2017). The CDR3 contains 15 residues, cysteine and phenylalanine counted. Solely the CDR3 DNA is kept, with 45 bases framed from the first base. Looking up the germline V gene yields CDR1 MNHEY and CDR2 SVGAGI. V gives up 6 bases and J gives up 7 bases, and the segment between their germline ends measures 18 bases. Libraries were prepared through the immunoSEQ multiplex PCR assay. TCRdb provides this immuneACCESS table in a form limited to in-frame rearrangements. Some clones are lacking; in checked studies, under half of them reflect an unresolved V gene, and why the rest are absent is not known. The sample has almost 55,000 clones on record, 90% to 95% of them singletons. The ten most abundant clones make up approximately 0.22% of the sample. Turning to this clone: It has no known antigen specificity. Base qualities are missing; no much larger clone stands one base away.

The sequenced sample was T cells isolated from PBMCs. This TCR was recovered from a human donor in good health. The chain is encoded by TRBV6-5 joined to TRBJ1-4; TRBD1 is a possible D gene, resting on 5 matching bases. The CDR3 reads as follows: CASSRGTREIEKLFF. The base sequence is TGTGCCAGCAGCCGAGGGACGCGGGAAATTGAAAAACTGTTTTTT.